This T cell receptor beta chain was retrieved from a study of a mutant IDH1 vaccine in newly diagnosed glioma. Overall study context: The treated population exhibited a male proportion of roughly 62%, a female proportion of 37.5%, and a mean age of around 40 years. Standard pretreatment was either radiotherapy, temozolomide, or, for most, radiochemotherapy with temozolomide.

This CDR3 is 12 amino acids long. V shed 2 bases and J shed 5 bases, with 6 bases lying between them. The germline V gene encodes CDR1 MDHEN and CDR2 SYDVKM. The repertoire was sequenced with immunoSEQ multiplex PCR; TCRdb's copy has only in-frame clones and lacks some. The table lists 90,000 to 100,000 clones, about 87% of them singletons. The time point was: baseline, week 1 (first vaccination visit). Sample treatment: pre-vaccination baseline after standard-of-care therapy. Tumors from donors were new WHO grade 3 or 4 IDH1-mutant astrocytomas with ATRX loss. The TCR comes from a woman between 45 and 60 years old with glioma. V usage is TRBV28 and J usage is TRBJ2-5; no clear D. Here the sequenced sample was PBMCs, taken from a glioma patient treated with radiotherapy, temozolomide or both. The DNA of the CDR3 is TGTGCCAGCAGTTTAGCCGGGGAGACCCAGTACTTC. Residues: CASSLAGETQYF.